This TCR beta chain stems from a study of T cells in Graves' hyperthyroidism and ophthalmopathy (dated by TCRdb to between 2017 and 2020). As for the study more broadly: Peripheral blood was sampled at the time of initial diagnosis, prior to any treatment. For training and testing, the 100 or so patients in the discovery cohort were randomly divided in a 7:3 ratio. After blood sampling, hyperthyroidism patients were treated with methimazole at a starting dose of 30 mg daily, and ophthalmopathy patients were treated with high-dose intravenous methylprednisolone. The paper describes TCR Vbeta CDR3 sequencing of about 140 peripheral blood samples, made up of under 50 ophthalmopathy patients, around 73 hyperthyroidism patients and about 17 progressor patients. Prospective prediction of ophthalmopathy was tested in an independent validation cohort consisting of 18 hyperthyroidism patients and over 15 patients who later progressed to ophthalmopathy. A discovery cohort of about a hundred patients, roughly 45 with Graves' ophthalmopathy and 55 to 60 with stable Graves' hyperthyroidism, was used to find distinguishing TCR V-J signatures. In roughly six Graves' hyperthyroidism patients, the study also compared T-cell repertoires from thyroid tissue with T-cell repertoires from blood.

Reading from cysteine to phenylalanine, the CDR3 counts 14 amino acids. Of the read, only the CDR3 DNA is kept; its 42 bases are in frame from base 1. As for this clonotype: Its target antigen remains unknown. Its ends do not fully match the called genes, so a read error is possible.

Stable Graves' hyperthyroidism was defined as the absence of progression to ophthalmopathy over 18 months of follow-up. Hyperthyroidism patients were newly diagnosed, with disease duration under 2 months, and aged 18 to 65 years. Exclusion was applied to patients with uncontrolled infections, other autoimmune diseases, pregnancy or lactation. Diagnoses relied on clinical symptoms, serum thyroxine and TRAb, thyroid ultrasound and orbital computed tomography. PBMCs were isolated from about 9.2 ml of fresh peripheral blood by Ficoll-Paque density gradient centrifugation. Trizol reagent was used to extract total RNA, and RNA quality was then checked on an Agilent 2100 Bioanalyzer. Here is what the overall study found, with its caveats: Most expanded thyroid clonotypes (frequency above 0.001) were also found in blood, which suggests that blood repertoires may mirror thyroid immune responses. Ophthalmopathy was separated from stable hyperthyroidism by a 13 V-J signature model, with approximately 89% sensitivity and about 81% specificity obtained in cross-validation and 80%/75% obtained in testing. In validation, the model predicted progression to ophthalmopathy with 55% to 71% sensitivity and approximately 72% specificity, a median of around six months before onset. Sample size was not statistically predetermined, and investigators were not blinded to group allocation.

The TCR beta CDR3 regions were amplified from the RNA transcripts. For the first round of RT-PCR on the TCR CDR3, the HTBI primer set was used together with the Qiagen OneStep RT-PCR kit. The libraries were constructed in a second round of multiplex PCR and then size-selected and purified. Paired-end sequencing of the libraries was performed with 100 bp reads on an Illumina HiSeq2000. The paper's data handling went like this. SOAPnuke was used to process the raw data, throwing out any read that contained adapters or uncalled bases, had a mean Phred below 15, or lacked an exact constant-primer or identifier match. COPE v1.2.5 was used to merge high-quality paired reads, and clonotypes were defined as unique nucleotide sequences. MiTCR v1.1 was used to align clonotypes to the IMGT TRBV, TRBD and TRBJ reference segments. Analysis was restricted to V-J combinations with a frequency above 0.0001, which covered roughly 99% of repertoires. A TCS score was defined as the ratio between F50 (clonal expansion) and ExV (chaos), using BLOSUM62-based TCRdist between CDR3 peptides within each V-J. Welch's t-statistics and random forest reduced just over 500 V-J features to 13, which were used in a naive Bayes classifier (R e1071). The Morisita-Horn index was used to measure how similar the thyroid and blood repertoires were. The public sequencing data were trimmed at Q25 with fastp and processed into clonotypes with MiXCR by TCRdb, which kept only in-frame beta chains. Rows are unified per CDR3 protein, each entry keeping the most common DNA and genes. TCRdb assigned the V and J calls; the authors' analysis was not used. Counted in this sample were hundreds of thousands of distinct CDR3 sequences; roughly 40% of them appeared once. The ten largest account for around 10% of the sample.

Sequencing was done on a sample of blood. This clonotype was sampled from a man between 18 and 29 years old with Graves' hyperthyroidism. This sequence uses TRBV12-3 or TRBV12-4 and TRBJ2-7; 5 matching bases give a weak D call of TRBD1. The nucleotide sequence is TGTGCCATCAGTTTAGGGCAGGGATGGTACGAGCAGTACTTC. This translates into CAISLGQGWYEQYF.